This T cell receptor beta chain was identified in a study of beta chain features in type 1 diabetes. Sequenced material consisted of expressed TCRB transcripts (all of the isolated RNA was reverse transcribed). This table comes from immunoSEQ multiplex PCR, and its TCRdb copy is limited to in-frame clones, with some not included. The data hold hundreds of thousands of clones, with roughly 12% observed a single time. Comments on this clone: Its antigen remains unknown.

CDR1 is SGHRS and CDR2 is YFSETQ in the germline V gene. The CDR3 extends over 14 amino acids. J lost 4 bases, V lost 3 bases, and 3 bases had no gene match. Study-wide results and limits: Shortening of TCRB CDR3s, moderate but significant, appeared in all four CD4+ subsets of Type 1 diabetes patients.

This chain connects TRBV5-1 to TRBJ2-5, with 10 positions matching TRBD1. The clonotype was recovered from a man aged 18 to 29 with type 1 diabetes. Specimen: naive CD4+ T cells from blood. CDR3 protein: CASSSTGGLETQYF. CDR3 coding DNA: TGCGCCAGCAGCTCGACAGGGGGCCTAGAGACCCAGTACTTC.